The T cell receptor (beta chain) described here comes from a study of tumor and adjacent non-tumor tissue in lung cancer. Study as a whole: Samples averaged roughly 4 million productive TCRbeta reads each.

This CDR3 is built from 13 residues. CDR1 and CDR2 (germline): SQVTM, ANQGSEA. V lost 6 bases to trimming and J lost 4 bases, with 16 bases between them. No cell sorting was done before RNA was extracted from the tissue. The library came from three nested PCR rounds adapted from ARM-PCR protocols. MiXCR, applied by TCRdb to the multiplex PCR reads, yields one record per CDR3 protein. Of approximately 86,000 distinct CDR3 sequences detected, roughly 72% appear once; the ten largest clones hold about 9.5%. This sequence originates from a woman between 40 and 55 years old with non-small cell lung cancer. The source material was lung tumor tissue. The chain employs TRBV29-1 and TRBJ2-7; D possibly corresponds to TRBD1 (6 bases). The CDR3 sequence is CSVATAQGYEQYF. Here the CDR3 DNA reads TGCAGCGTAGCAACGGCACAGGGTTACGAGCAGTACTTC.